This entry features one TCR beta chain sequence. Antigen: not known. The primer mix had 60 V beta and 13 J beta primers. Clones were sequenced by immunoSEQ multiplex PCR, and TCRdb holds only the in-frame ones, with some missing. Found here are about 65,000 clones, roughly nine tenths of them singletons; the top ten hold 11%. This entry comes from a study of glioma-infiltrating T cells after dendritic cell vaccination. The wider study: Dendritic cells derived from monocytes and pulsed with autologous tumor lysate formed the vaccine.

Time point noted: after dendritic cell vaccination, including at tumor progression/relapse. Germline-derived CDR1 and CDR2 are MNHNY and SVGAGI (reference sequence). This CDR3 has 13 residues. The ends were cut back, 6 bases at V and 0 bases at J, with 6 bases in the middle. Overall study results and limits: Higher pretreatment TIL content predicted longer progression-free time and survival.

This material consisted of blood, taken after dendritic cell vaccination. The clonotype comes from a human donor with glioblastoma. This rearrangement joins TRBV6-6 to TRBJ1-3; D is unresolved. The CDR3 sequence is CASRSNSGNTIYF. CDR3 coding DNA: TGTGCCAGCAGGTCTAACTCTGGAAACACCATATATTTT.